This is a list of T cell receptor beta chains from one sample in a study of graft-versus-host responses after intestinal transplantation. Using immunoSEQ multiplex PCR, the repertoire was profiled, and TCRdb retains in-frame clones only, with some absent. The sample contains 35,000 to 45,000 clones, roughly 89% of which appear only once. The starting material was PBMCs, obtained roughly 270 days after transplant. The origin of the receptors is a human patient who received an intestinal transplant, so some T cells may come from the graft donor. The CDR3 runs from the conserved cysteine through the conserved F or W. Each record gives: J gene, D gene, clone size, V gene, CDR3 protein, CDR3 DNA. A D gene is named only where the DNA matches it firmly. The size field is filled for only some rows; it gives once, few, many or a size class.

TRBJ2-5,TRBD2,NA,TRBV2,CASSWLAGAFQETQYF,TGTGCCAGCAGTTGGCTAGCGGGGGCTTTTCAAGAGACCCAGTACTTC
TRBJ2-7,NA,once,TRBV10-1,CASTRGPNYEQYF,TGCGCCAGCACACGGGGGCCAAATTACGAGCAGTACTTC
TRBJ2-2,NA,NA,TRBV14,CASSQKHTGELFF,TGTGCCAGCAGCCAAAAACACACCGGGGAGCTGTTTTTT
TRBJ1-1,TRBD1,NA,TRBV9,CASSPETGLGAFF,TGTGCCAGCAGCCCCGAGACAGGGCTGGGGGCTTTCTTT
TRBJ2-1,TRBD1,once,TRBV19,CASSTGQGGPYNEQFF,TGTGCCAGTAGTACCGGACAGGGTGGGCCCTACAATGAGCAGTTCTTC
TRBJ2-3,TRBD1,NA,TRBV7-3,CASRGRTGSTDTQYF,TGTGCCAGCAGAGGTCGGACAGGGAGCACAGATACGCAGTATTTT
TRBJ1-5,NA,NA,TRBV6-1,CASSRRDSNQPQHF,TGTGCCAGCAGTAGGAGGGATAGCAATCAGCCCCAGCATTTT
TRBJ1-2,NA,NA,TRBV18,CASSPSLDNYGYTF,TGTGCCAGCTCACCCTCACTGGACAACTATGGCTACACCTTC
TRBJ1-5,NA,NA,TRBV27,CASSLTGINQPQHF,TGTGCCAGCAGCCTTACAGGGATCAATCAGCCCCAGCATTTT
TRBJ2-7,TRBD1,once,TRBV11-2,CASSLVGDSSEQYF,TGTGCCAGCAGCTTAGTAGGGGACAGCTCCGAGCAGTACTTC
TRBJ1-4,NA,NA,TRBV2,CASSFPGTDNEKLFF,TGTGCCAGCAGTTTCCCCGGGACGGATAATGAAAAACTGTTTTTT
TRBJ1-1,TRBD1,NA,TRBV10-3,CAISGPGQGLTEAFF,TGTGCCATCAGTGGACCGGGACAGGGGCTCACTGAAGCTTTCTTT
TRBJ2-7,NA,NA,TRBV11-2,CASSSLQGNEQYF,TGTGCCAGCAGCTCCCTACAGGGAAACGAGCAGTACTTC
TRBJ2-1,TRBD2,NA,TRBV7-2,CASRRTSSNNEQFF,TGTGCCAGCAGACGGACTAGTTCTAACAATGAGCAGTTCTTC
TRBJ2-3,TRBD2,few,TRBV5-1,CASSLVGSGVSTDTQYF,TGCGCCAGCAGCTTGGTCGGTAGCGGGGTTAGCACAGATACGCAGTATTTT
TRBJ1-1,NA,NA,TRBV4-1,CASSRAVKGGYTEAFF,TGCGCCAGCAGCCGAGCTGTTAAGGGGGGGTACACTGAAGCTTTCTTT
TRBJ2-3,NA,NA,TRBV7-7,CASSSTTIPLDTQYF,TGTGCCAGCAGCTCAACTACAATCCCCCTGGATACGCAGTATTTT
TRBJ2-1,TRBD1,NA,TRBV19,CASSFGQGGVLPDEQFF,TGTGCCAGTAGTTTCGGACAGGGGGGCGTCCTTCCCGATGAGCAGTTCTTC
TRBJ2-3,NA,NA,TRBV5-4,CASSPSAVGRDTQYF,TGTGCCAGCAGCCCCTCAGCGGTGGGCAGGGATACGCAGTATTTT
TRBJ2-2,NA,NA,TRBV27,CASSFKGWSTGELFF,TGTGCCAGCAGTTTCAAGGGGTGGAGCACCGGGGAGCTGTTTTTT
TRBJ2-5,NA,once,TRBV7-9,CASSLDPLETQYF,TGTGCCAGCAGCTTAGACCCTCTTGAGACCCAGTACTTC
TRBJ1-2,NA,NA,TRBV5-6,CASSLREEGGYTF,TGTGCCAGCAGCTTGAGGGAGGAGGGAGGCTACACCTTC
TRBJ1-1,TRBD1,NA,TRBV11-1,CASSVDRDTEAFF,TGTGCCAGCAGCGTGGACAGGGACACTGAAGCTTTCTTT
TRBJ1-1,NA,NA,TRBV27,CASSFTGRNTEAFF,TGTGCCAGCAGTTTTACAGGGCGGAACACTGAAGCTTTCTTT
TRBJ2-7,TRBD1,NA,TRBV6-6,CASKSDRGRYEQYF,TGTGCCAGCAAGTCGGACAGGGGTCGGTACGAGCAGTACTTC
TRBJ1-2,NA,NA,TRBV30,CATLAGDGYTF,TGTGCCACCCTGGCAGGAGACGGCTACACCTTC
TRBJ1-6,NA,NA,TRBV30,CAWSFDSPLHF,TGTGCCTGGAGTTTCGATTCACCCCTCCACTTT
TRBJ2-7,NA,NA,TRBV7-9,CASSPGLPPYEQYF,TGTGCCAGCAGCCCAGGACTACCCCCCTACGAGCAGTACTTC
TRBJ2-2,NA,NA,TRBV6-1,CASSTRNGELFF,TGTGCCAGCAGCACCCGGAACGGGGAGCTGTTTTTT
TRBJ2-3,TRBD2,NA,TRBV6-4,CASSGTSGGPDTQYF,TGTGCCAGCAGTGGGACTAGCGGGGGCCCAGATACGCAGTATTTT
TRBJ1-2,NA,once,TRBV29-1,CSVGLQGGEGYGYTF,TGCAGCGTTGGGTTACAGGGAGGTGAAGGCTATGGCTACACCTTC
TRBJ2-1,NA,once,TRBV12-5,CASGLTGSYNEQFF,TGTGCTAGTGGTTTAACAGGCTCCTACAATGAGCAGTTCTTC
TRBJ1-2,NA,NA,TRBV6-1,CASSGADNYGYTF,TGTGCCAGCAGTGGGGCCGATAACTATGGCTACACCTTC
TRBJ2-2,TRBD1,once,TRBV18,CASSPTGGQDNTGELFF,TGTGCCAGCTCACCAACAGGAGGACAGGATAACACCGGGGAGCTGTTTTTT
TRBJ1-6,NA,NA,TRBV19,CASSIVRDDYSPLHF,TGTGCCAGTAGTATTGTCCGGGATGATTATTCACCCCTCCACTTT
TRBJ2-1,TRBD2,NA,TRBV13,CASNQAGGYYNEQFF,TGTGCCAGCAACCAAGCGGGGGGGTACTACAATGAGCAGTTCTTC
TRBJ1-1,NA,NA,TRBV15,CATSRGLQGVGPEAFF,TGTGCCACCAGCAGAGGCCTGCAAGGAGTTGGCCCTGAAGCTTTCTTT
TRBJ2-2,NA,NA,TRBV4-1,CASGLGAAELFF,TGCGCCAGCGGTCTAGGGGCCGCGGAGCTGTTTTTT